The clone carrying this TCR beta chain was seen a handful of times. The data belong to a study of cytomegalovirus exposure and HLA in healthy donors. Sequenced by immunoSEQ multiplex PCR; TCRdb stores in-frame clones only, minus some. The sample yields about 60,000 clones, more than 90% seen once. The receptor's source is a man aged 18-30 years in good health and CMV-seronegative. Sequencing was performed on PBMCs.

The CDR3 loop reads CASSQGTAGRYEQYF. In DNA, the CDR3 is TGCGCCAGCAGCCAAGGTACAGCGGGGCGCTACGAGCAGTACTTC. This chain connects TRBV4-3 to TRBJ2-7; TRBD2 matches at 7 bases. V lost 1 base, J lost 3 bases, and 6 bases stayed unmatched. The CDR3 length is 15 residues. Germline V gene lookup returns CDR1 LGHNA and CDR2 YSLEER.